The present T cell receptor (beta chain) was sequenced within a study of cytomegalovirus exposure and HLA in healthy donors (dated by TCRdb to 2017 to 2019). Some background on the complete study: According to a later analysis, one platform produced both the 100 to 150 validation repertoires and the roughly 650 repertoires of the first cohort. The study aimed to test whether signatures of past pathogen exposure could be identified by cataloging public T cell receptors. To predict cytomegalovirus infection status, the study brought together high-throughput TCR immunosequencing, statistical association of individual TCRs with disease status, and machine learning. A separate validation cohort of 100 to 150 different subjects was used in addition to the roughly 670-subject first cohort.

The CDR3 holds 11 amino acids from the cysteine to the phenylalanine. Only CDR3 DNA is held: 33 bases, read in frame from base 1. Deletion took 8 bases off V and 4 bases off J, with a span of 6 bases between the germline ends. The germline V gene sets CDR1 to MNHNS and CDR2 to SASEGT. As to this clone: Its cognate antigen has yet to be identified. No base qualities exist here, and no much larger clone lies one base off it.

The paper as a whole reports these results and caveats: The study listed 164 TCR beta chains as associated with cytomegalovirus. In both the original and validation cohorts, the classifier was reported to diagnose cytomegalovirus status with high specificity and sensitivity. Subsequent analysis determined that TCRs grouped into clusters in the first cohort also showed a tendency toward co-occurrence across the 120 or so validation repertoires, and about 93% of cluster scores exceeded 0. The authors suggested that the approach could potentially be generalized to other disease states and immunological phenotypes. A few of the identified cytomegalovirus-associated TCR beta chains were confirmed in vitro to be specific for cytomegalovirus antigens. A later analysis had no HLA typing for the validation cohort, so co-occurrence there was scored across all 130 or so repertoires. Most TCR sequences were seen in very few donors, while some public TCRs were found in many individuals.

The library was produced with the immunoSEQ multiplex PCR assay. Concerning the study's data processing: A statistical classification framework was developed to diagnose cytomegalovirus status using the catalog of TCR beta chain sequences. TCRdb holds this immuneACCESS table with in-frame rearrangements only. Some clones are missing; in checked studies, unresolved V genes explain under half, and the rest has no known cause. V and J calls and clone size are given by that table; D and trimming were obtained from the DNA. This sample is represented by 160,000 or so clones; about four fifths of them were singletons. The top ten clones comprise approximately 10% of the sample. The donors were included in the validation cohort of some 110 subjects, a group kept apart from the roughly 700-subject first cohort.

The chain is made from TRBV6-1 and TRBJ2-1; the D gene assignment is ambiguous. The clonotype was recovered from a man aged 25 to 40 in good health and CMV-seropositive. Source material: PBMCs. The CDR3 protein is CASPAYNEQFF. In nucleotides, the sequence is TGTGCCAGCCCCGCGTACAATGAGCAGTTCTTC.